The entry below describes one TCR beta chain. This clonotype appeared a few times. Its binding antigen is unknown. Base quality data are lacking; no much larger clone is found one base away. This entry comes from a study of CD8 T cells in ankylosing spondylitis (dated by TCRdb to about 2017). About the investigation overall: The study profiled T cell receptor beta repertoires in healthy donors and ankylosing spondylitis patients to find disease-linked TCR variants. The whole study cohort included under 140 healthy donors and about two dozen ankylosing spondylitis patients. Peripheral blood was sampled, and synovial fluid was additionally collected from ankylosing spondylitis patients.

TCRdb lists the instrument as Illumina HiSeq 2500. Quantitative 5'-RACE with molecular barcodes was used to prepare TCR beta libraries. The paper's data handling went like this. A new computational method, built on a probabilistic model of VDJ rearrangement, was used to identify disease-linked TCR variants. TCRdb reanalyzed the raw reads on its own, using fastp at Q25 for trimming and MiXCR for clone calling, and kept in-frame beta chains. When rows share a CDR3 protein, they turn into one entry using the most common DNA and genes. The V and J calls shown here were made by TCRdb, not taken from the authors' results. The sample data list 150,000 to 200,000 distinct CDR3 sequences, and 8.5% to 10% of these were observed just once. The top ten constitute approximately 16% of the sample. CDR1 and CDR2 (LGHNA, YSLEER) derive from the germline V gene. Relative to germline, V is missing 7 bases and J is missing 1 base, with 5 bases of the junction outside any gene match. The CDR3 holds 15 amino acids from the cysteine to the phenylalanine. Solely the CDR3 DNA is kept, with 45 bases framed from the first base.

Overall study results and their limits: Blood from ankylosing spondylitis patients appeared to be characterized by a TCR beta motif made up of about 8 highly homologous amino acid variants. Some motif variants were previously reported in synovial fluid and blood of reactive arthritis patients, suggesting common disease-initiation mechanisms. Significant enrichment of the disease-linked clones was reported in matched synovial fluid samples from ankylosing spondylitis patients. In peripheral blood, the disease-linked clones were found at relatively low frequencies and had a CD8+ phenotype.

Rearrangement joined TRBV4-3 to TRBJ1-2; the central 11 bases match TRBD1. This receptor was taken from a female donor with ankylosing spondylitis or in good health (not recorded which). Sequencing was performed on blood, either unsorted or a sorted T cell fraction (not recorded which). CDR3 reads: CASTPDRGLNYGYTF. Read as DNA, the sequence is TGCGCCAGCACCCCGGACAGGGGGCTTAACTATGGCTACACCTTC.